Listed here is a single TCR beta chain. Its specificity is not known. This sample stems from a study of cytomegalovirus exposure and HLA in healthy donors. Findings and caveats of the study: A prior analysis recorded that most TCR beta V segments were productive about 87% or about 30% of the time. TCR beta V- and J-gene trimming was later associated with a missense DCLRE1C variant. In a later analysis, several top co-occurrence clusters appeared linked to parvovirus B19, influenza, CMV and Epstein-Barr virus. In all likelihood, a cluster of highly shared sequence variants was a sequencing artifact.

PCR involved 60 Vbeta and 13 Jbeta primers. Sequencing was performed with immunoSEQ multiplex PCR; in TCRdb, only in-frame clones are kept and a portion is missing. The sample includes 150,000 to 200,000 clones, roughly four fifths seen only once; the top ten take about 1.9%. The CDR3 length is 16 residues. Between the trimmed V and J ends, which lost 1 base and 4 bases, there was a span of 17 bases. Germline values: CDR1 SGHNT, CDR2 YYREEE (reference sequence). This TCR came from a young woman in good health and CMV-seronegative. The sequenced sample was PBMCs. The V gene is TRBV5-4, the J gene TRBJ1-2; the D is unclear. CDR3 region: CASSLSPGGLGYGYTF. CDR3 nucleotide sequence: TGTGCCAGCAGCTTGTCCCCCGGCGGCCTTGGCTATGGCTACACCTTC.